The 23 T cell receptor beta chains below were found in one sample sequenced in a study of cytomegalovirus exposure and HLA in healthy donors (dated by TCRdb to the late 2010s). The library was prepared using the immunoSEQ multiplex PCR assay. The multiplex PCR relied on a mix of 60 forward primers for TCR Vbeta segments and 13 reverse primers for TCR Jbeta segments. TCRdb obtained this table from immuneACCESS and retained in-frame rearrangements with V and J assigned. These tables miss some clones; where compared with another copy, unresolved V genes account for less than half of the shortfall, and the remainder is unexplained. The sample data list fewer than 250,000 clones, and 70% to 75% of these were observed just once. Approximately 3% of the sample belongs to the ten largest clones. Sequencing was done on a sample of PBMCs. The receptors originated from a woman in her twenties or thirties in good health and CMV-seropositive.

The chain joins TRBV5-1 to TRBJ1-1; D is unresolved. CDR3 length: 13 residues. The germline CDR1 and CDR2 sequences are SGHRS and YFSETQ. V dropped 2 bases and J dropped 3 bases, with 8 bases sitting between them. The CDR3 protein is CASSLWSDTEAFF. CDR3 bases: TGCGCCAGCAGCTTATGGAGTGACACTGAAGCTTTCTTT.

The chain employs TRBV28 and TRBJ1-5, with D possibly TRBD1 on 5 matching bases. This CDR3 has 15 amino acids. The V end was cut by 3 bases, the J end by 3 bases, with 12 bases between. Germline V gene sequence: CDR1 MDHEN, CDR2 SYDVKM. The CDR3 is CASSFPDSPNQPQHF. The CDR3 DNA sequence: TGTGCCAGCAGTTTTCCAGACAGTCCCAATCAGCCCCAGCATTTT.

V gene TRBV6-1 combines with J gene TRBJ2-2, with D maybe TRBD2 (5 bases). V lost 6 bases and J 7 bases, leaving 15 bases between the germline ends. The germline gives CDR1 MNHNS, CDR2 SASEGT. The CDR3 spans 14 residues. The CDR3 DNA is TGTGCCAGCAGGCTAGCTTTCGAAGGCGGGGAGCTGTTTTTT. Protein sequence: CASRLAFEGGELFF.

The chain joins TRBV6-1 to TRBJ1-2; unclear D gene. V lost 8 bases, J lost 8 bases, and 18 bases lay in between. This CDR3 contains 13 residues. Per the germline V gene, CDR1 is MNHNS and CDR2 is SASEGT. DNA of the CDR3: TGTGCCAGCGCCCAGCATGAGGAATTCGGCTACACCTTC. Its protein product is CASAQHEEFGYTF.

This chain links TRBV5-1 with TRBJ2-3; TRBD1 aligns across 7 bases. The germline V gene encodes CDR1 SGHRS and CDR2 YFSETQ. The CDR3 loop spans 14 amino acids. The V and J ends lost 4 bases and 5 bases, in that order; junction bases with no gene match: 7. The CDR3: CASSRQGWEDTQYF. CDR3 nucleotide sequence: TGCGCCAGCAGCCGACAGGGATGGGAAGATACGCAGTATTTT.

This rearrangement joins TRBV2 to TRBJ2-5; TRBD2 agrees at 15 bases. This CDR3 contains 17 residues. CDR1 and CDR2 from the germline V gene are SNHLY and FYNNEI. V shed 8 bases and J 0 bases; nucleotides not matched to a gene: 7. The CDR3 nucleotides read TGTGCCAGCGTTGGGGGGACTAGCGGGAGGAACCAAGAGACCCAGTACTTC. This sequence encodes CASVGGTSGRNQETQYF. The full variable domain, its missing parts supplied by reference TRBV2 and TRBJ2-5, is EPEVTQTPSHQVTQMGQEVILRCVPISNHLYFYWYRQILGQKVEFLVSFYNNEISEKSEIFDDQFSVERPDGSNFTLKIRSTKLEDSAMYFCASVGGTSGRNQETQYFGPGTRLLVL.

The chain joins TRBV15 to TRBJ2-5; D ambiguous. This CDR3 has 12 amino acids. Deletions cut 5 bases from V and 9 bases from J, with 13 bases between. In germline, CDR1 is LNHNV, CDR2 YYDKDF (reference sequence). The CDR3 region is CATSDEPAAQYF. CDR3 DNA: TGTGCCACCAGCGATGAACCTGCGGCCCAGTACTTC.

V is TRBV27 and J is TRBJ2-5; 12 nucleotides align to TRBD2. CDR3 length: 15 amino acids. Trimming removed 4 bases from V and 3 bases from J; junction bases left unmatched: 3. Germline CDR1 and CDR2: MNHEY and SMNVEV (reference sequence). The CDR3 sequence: CASSYGLAGKETQYF. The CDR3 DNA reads TGTGCCAGCAGTTACGGACTAGCGGGAAAAGAGACCCAGTACTTC.

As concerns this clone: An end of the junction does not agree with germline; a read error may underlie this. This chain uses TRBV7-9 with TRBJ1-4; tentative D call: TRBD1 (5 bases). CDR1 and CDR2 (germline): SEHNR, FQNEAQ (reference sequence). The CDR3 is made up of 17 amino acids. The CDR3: CSSSLKSGGVTNEKLFF. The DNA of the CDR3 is TGTTCCAGCAGCTTAAAATCAGGAGGGGTAACTAATGAAAAACTGTTTTTT.

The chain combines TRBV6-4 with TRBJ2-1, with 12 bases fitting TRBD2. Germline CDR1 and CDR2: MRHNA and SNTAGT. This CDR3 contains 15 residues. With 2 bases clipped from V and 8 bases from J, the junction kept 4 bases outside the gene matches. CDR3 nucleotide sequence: TGTGCCAGCAGTGACGGGCTAGCGGGAGGGGATGAGCAGTTCTTC. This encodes CASSDGLAGGDEQFF.

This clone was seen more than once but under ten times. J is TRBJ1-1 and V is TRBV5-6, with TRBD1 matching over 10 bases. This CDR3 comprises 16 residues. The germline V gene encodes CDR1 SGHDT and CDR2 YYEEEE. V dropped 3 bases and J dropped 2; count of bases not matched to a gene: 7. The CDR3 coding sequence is TGTGCCAGCAGCTCACTTGGACAGGGGGGTAACACTGAAGCTTTCTTT. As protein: CASSSLGQGGNTEAFF.

CDR3 residues: CASSATGDTEAFF. The CDR3 DNA sequence: TGTGCCAGCAGCGCAACAGGGGACACTGAAGCTTTCTTT. The rearrangement links TRBV13 to TRBJ1-1, with 7 bases fitting TRBD1. This CDR3 region has 13 residues. Germline loops: CDR1 PRHDT, CDR2 FYEKMQ (reference sequence). The V gene end was trimmed by 5 bases and the J gene end by 3 bases; junction bases not matched to a gene: 3. The variable domain in full, with the rest retrieved from reference TRBV13 and TRBJ1-1, is AAGVIQSPRHLIKEKRETATLKCYPIPRHDTVYWYQQGPGQDPQFLISFYEKMQSDKGSIPDRFSAQQFSDYHSELNMSSLELGDSALYFCASSATGDTEAFFGQGTRLTVV.

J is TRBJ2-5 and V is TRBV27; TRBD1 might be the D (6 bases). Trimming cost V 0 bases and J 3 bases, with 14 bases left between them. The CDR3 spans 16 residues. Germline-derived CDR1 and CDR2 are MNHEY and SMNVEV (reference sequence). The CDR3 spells CASSLSTQGAEETQYF. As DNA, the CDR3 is TGTGCCAGCAGTTTATCAACACAGGGTGCTGAAGAGACCCAGTACTTC.

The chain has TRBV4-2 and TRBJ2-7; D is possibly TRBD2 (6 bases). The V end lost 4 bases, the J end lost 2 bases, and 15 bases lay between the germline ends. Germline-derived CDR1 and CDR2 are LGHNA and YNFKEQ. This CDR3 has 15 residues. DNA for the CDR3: TGTGCCAGCAGCCTCGAGCTAGCGTTAGCCTACGAGCAGTACTTC. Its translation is CASSLELALAYEQYF.

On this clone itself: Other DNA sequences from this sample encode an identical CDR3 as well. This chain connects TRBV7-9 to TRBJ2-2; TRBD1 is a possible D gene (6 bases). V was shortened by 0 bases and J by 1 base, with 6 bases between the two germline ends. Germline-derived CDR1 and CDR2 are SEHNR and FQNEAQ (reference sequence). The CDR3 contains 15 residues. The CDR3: CASSLAQGNTGELFF. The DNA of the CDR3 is TGTGCCAGCAGCTTAGCACAGGGGAACACCGGGGAGCTGTTTTTT.

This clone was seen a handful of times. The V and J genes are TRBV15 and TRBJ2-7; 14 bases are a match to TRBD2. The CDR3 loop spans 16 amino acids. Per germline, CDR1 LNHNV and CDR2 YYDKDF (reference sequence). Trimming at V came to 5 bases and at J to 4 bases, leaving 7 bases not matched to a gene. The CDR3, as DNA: TGTGCCACCAGCGCAAGACTAGCGGGAGGGAGTTACGAGCAGTACTTC. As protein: CATSARLAGGSYEQYF.

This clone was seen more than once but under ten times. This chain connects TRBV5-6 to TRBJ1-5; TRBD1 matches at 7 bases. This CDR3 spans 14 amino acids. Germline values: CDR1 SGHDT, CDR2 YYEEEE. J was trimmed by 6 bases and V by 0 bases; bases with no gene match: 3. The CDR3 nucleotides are TGTGCCAGCAGCTTGGGACAGGGAGGTCAGCCCCAGCATTTT. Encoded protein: CASSLGQGGQPQHF.

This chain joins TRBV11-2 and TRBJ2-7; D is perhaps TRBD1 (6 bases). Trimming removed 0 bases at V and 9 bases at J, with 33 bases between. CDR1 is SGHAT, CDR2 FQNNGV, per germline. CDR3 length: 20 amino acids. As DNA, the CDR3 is TGTGCCAGCAGCTTAGAAGTGGCAGGGGACCGTACAACCACTCGCGTACGGCAGTACTTC. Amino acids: CASSLEVAGDRTTTRVRQYF. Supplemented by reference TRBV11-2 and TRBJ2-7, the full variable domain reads EAGVAQSPRYKIIEKRQSVAFWCNPISGHATLYWYQQILGQGPKLLIQFQNNGVVDDSQLPKDRFSAERLKGVDSTLKIQPAKLEDSAVYLCASSLEVAGDRTTTRVRQYFGPGTRLTVT.

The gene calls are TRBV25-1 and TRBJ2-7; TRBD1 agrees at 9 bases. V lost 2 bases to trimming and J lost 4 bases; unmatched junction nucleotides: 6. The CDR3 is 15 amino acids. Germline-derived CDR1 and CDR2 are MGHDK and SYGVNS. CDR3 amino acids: CASSETGQGRYEQYF. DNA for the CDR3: TGTGCCAGCAGTGAAACGGGACAGGGTCGGTACGAGCAGTACTTC.

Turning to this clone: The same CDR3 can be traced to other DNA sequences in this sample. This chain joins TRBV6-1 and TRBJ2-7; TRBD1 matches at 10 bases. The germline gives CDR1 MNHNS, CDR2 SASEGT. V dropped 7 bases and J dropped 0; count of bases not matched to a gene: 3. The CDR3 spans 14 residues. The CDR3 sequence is CASIRDRGSYEQYF. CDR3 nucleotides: TGTGCCAGCATCCGGGACAGGGGCTCCTACGAGCAGTACTTC.

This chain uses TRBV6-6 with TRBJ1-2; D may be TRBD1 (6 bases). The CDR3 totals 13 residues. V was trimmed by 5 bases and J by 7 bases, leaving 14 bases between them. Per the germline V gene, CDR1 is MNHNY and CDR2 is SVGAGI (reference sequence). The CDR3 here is CASSAQGSCGYTF. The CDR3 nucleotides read TGTGCCAGCAGTGCCCAGGGGTCATGTGGCTACACCTTC.

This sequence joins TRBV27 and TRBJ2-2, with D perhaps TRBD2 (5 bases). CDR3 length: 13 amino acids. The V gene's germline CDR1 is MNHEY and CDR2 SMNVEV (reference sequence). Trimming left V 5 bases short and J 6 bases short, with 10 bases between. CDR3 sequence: CASSPEEAGELFF. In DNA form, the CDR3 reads TGTGCCAGCAGTCCGGAGGAAGCCGGGGAGCTGTTTTTT.

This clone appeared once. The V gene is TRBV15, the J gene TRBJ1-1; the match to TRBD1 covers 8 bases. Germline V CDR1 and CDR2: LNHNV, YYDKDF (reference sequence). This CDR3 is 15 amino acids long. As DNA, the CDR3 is TGTGCAACCCGACCAGGGGGCTACCCGAACACTGAAGCTTTCTTT. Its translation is CATRPGGYPNTEAFF. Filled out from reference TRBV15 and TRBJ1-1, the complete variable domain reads DAMVIQNPRYQVTQFGKPVTLSCSQTLNHNVMYWYQQKSSQAPKLLFHYYDKDFNNEADTPDNFQSRRPNTSFCFLDIRSPGLGDTAMYLCATRPGGYPNTEAFFGQGTRLTVV.